This T cell receptor beta chain stems from a study of read filtering for tumor transcriptome and immune sequencing. Across the whole study: By R-ISS, stages I, II and III held around 8, 15 and 7 patients.

Molecular barcoded adaptors covering alpha/delta and beta/gamma chains were used on approximately 400 ng RNA. TCRdb redid the calling of the reads with MiXCR, one entry per CDR3 protein. The sample carries 130,000 or so distinct CDR3 sequences, about 13% recorded once. The sample holds many counts of this clonotype. No antigen is known for it. Study-level findings and limits: Compared with RNA-seq, IR-seq gave much higher clonotype depth and reliability. Approximately 80% of IR-seq clonotypes had one read, totaling around 3.4% of reads; RNA-seq: 74.6% and 44.6%.

The source of this sequence is a donor at least 40 years old with multiple myeloma. Sequencing was carried out using a population of CD138-negative cells sorted from bone marrow.

The CDR3 bases are TGTGCCAGCAGTCCAAGACTAGCGGGAGGCCCCGAGCAGTACTTC. Translation: CASSPRLAGGPEQYF. The chain carries TRBV6-2 or TRBV6-3 and TRBJ2-7, with 13 bases identical to TRBD2. Germline loops: CDR1 MNHEY, CDR2 SVGEGT. There are 15 residues in the CDR3. Unmatched junction bases numbered 7, after V lost 5 bases and J lost 6 bases.